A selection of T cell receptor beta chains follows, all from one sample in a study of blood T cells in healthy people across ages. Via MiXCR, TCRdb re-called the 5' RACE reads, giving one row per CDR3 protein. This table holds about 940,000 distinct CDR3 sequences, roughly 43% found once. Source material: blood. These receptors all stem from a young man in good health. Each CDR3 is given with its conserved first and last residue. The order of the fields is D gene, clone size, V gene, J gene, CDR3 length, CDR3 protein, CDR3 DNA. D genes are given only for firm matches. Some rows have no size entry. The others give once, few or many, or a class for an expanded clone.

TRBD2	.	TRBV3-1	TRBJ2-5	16	CASSPQLAGGLETQYF	TGTGCCAGCAGCCCCCAACTAGCGGGGGGGCTGGAGACCCAGTACTTC
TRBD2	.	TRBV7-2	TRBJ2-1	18	CASSLARVLAGSYNEQFF	TGTGCCAGCAGCTTAGCTCGAGTTCTAGCGGGATCATACAATGAGCAGTTCTTC
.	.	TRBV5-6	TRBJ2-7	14	CASSGGWVDYEQYF	TGTGCCAGCAGCGGCGGGTGGGTGGACTACGAGCAGTACTTC
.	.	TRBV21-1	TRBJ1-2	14	CASSKARLNYGYTF	TGTGCCAGCAGCAAAGCCCGTCTTAACTATGGCTACACCTTC
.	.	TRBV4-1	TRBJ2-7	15	CASSQEPRDSYEQYF	TGCGCCAGCAGCCAAGAGCCGCGCGACTCCTACGAGCAGTACTTC
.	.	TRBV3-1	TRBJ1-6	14	CASSQEYGSRPLHF	TGTGCCAGCAGCCAAGAATACGGCAGTCGGCCCCTCCACTTT
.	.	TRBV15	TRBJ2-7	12	CATSPAGFEQYF	TGTGCCACCAGCCCTGCGGGTTTCGAGCAGTACTTC
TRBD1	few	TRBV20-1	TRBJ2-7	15	CSARGTGSFIGEQYF	TGCAGTGCTAGAGGGACAGGGAGTTTTATAGGCGAGCAGTACTTC
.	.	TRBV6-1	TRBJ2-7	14	CASSGRQVTYEQYF	TGTGCCAGCAGTGGCAGACAGGTCACCTACGAGCAGTACTTC
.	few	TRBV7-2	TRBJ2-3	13	CASSLWVTDTQYF	TGTGCCAGCAGCTTATGGGTCACAGATACGCAGTATTTT
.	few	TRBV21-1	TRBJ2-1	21	CASSTRPVILHRGVYYNEQFF	TGTGCCAGCAGCACAAGACCAGTAATCCTACACCGGGGTGTCTACTACAATGAGCAGTTCTTC
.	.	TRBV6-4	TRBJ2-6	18	CFQWGKGPSRSGANVLTF	TGTTTCCAGTGGGGGAAGGGGCCCTCCCGATCTGGGGCCAACGTCCTGACTTTC
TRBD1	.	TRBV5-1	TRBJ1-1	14	CASGTGEGYTEAFF	TGCGCCAGCGGAACAGGGGAGGGGTACACTGAAGCTTTCTTT
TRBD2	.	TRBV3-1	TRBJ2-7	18	CASSQDQAGGDSSYEQYF	TGTGCCAGCAGCCAAGATCAAGCGGGAGGAGATAGCTCCTACGAGCAGTACTTC
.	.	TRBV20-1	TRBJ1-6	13	CSARTVSNSPLHF	TGCAGTGCTAGGACAGTTTCTAATTCACCCCTCCACTTT
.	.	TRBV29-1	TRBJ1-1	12	CSAHGAGDEAFF	TGCAGCGCCCACGGGGCGGGGGACGAAGCTTTCTTT
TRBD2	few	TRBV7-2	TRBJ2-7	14	CASSSLAGGYEQYF	TGTGCCAGCAGCTCGCTAGCGGGGGGCTACGAGCAGTACTTC
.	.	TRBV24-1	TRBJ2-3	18	CATSEFGLAGISPDTQYF	TGTGCCACCAGTGAGTTTGGCCTAGCAGGGATCTCACCAGATACGCAGTATTTT
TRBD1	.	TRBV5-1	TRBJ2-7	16	CASSPTGQESSYEQYF	TGCGCCAGCAGCCCAACCGGACAGGAAAGCTCCTACGAGCAGTACTTC
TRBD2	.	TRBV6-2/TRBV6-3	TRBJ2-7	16	CASSRSNRGGVYEQYF	TGTGCCAGCAGTAGGTCCAACCGCGGGGGAGTCTACGAGCAGTACTTC
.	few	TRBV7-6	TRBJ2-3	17	CASSSKTRGPSTDTQYF	TGTGCCAGCAGCTCCAAAACGCGGGGGCCTAGCACAGATACGCAGTATTTT
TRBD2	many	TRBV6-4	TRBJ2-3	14	CASSLAGASDTQYF	TGTGCCAGCAGTCTAGCGGGGGCCTCAGATACGCAGTATTTT
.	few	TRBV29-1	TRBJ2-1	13	CSVVPLAYNEQFF	TGCAGCGTTGTCCCCCTAGCTTACAATGAGCAGTTCTTC
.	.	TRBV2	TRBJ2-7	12	CASATGSYEQYF	TGTGCCAGCGCCACAGGGTCCTACGAGCAGTACTTC
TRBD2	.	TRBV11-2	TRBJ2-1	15	CASSSGGAPSNEQFF	TGTGCCAGCAGCTCCGGGGGGGCCCCCTCGAATGAGCAGTTCTTC
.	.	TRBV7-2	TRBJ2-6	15	CACSDRVVGANVLTF	TGTGCCTGCAGCGATAGGGTTGTGGGGGCCAACGTCCTGACTTTC
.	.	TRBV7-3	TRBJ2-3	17	CASSLKGTVASTDTQYF	TGTGCCAGCAGCTTAAAGGGCACGGTGGCTAGCACAGATACGCAGTATTTT
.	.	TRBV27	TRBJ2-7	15	CASSSSGHDSYEQYF	TGTGCCAGCAGTTCATCGGGTCACGATTCCTACGAGCAGTACTTC
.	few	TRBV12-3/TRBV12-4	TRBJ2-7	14	CASSIGGATYEQYF	TGTGCCAGCAGTATAGGCGGGGCCACCTACGAGCAGTACTTC
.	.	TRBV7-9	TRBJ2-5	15	CASSLVLGLPETQYF	TGTGCCAGCAGCTTAGTTCTGGGACTCCCAGAGACCCAGTACTTC
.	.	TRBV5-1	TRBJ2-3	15	CASSLVDSSTDTQYF	TGCGCCAGCAGCTTGGTGGACAGCAGCACAGATACGCAGTATTTT
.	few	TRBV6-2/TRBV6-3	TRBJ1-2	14	CASSRTEPFYGYTF	TGTGCCAGCAGTCGGACCGAGCCTTTTTATGGCTACACCTTC
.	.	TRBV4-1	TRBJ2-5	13	CASSQLWSWQQYF	TGCGCCAGCAGCCAGCTCTGGTCTTGGCAGCAGTACTTC
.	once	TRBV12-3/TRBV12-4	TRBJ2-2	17	CASSLPPGTDFTGELFF	TGTGCCAGCAGTCTCCCCCCCGGGACCGACTTCACCGGGGAGCTGTTTTTT
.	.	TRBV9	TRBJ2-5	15	CASSVSGNNQETQYF	TGTGCCAGCAGCGTATCGGGGAACAACCAAGAGACCCAGTACTTC
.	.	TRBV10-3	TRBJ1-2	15	CAISGFGTQNYGYTF	TGTGCCATCAGTGGGTTTGGGACGCAAAACTATGGCTACACCTTC
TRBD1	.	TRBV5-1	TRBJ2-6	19	CASSLGSGQSFSGANVLTF	TGCGCCAGCAGCTTGGGTTCGGGACAGTCGTTCTCTGGGGCCAACGTCCTGACTTTC
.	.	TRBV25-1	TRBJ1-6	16	CASSHPGDLVNSPLHF	TGTGCCAGCAGTCATCCAGGGGATTTAGTTAATTCACCCCTCCACTTT
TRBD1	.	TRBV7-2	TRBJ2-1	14	CASSFLDRNNEQFF	TGTGCCAGCAGCTTCTTGGACAGGAACAATGAGCAGTTCTTC
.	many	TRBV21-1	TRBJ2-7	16	CASSQRPGQGECEQYF	TGTGCCAGCAGCCAAAGACCGGGACAGGGTGAATGCGAGCAGTACTTC
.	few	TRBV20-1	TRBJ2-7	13	CSARIVASYEQYF	TGCAGTGCTAGAATCGTGGCCTCTTACGAGCAGTACTTC